This T cell receptor (beta chain) comes out of a study of T cell responses to AZD1222 COVID-19 vaccine. Background on the study: Second-dose groups at about 4 or about 12 weeks were pooled.

The repertoire was sequenced with immunoSEQ multiplex PCR; TCRdb's copy has only in-frame clones and lacks some. Here the sample spans about 130,000 clones, roughly 85% being singletons. In its sample, this clone was seen once. Antigen: not known. Germline V gene data show CDR1 as MNHNS and CDR2 as SASEGT. The J segment lost 4 bases and the V segment lost 2 bases, leaving 4 bases of the junction unmatched. The CDR3 is 15 amino acids. Notes on the study in general: Most donors were white British, females outnumbered males, and clonal diversity was possibly underestimated. Unmutated variant regions are reportedly the target of nearly half of TCRs that are spike-specific.

The sequencing used peripheral blood, collected on day 0 of AZD1222 vaccination. The clonotype was recovered from an adult in good health. The rearrangement links TRBV6-1 to TRBJ1-2, with TRBD1 matching 10 bases. The CDR3 loop reads CASSESGTGAYGYTF. The CDR3 DNA follows: TGTGCCAGCAGTGAATCCGGGACAGGGGCCTATGGCTACACCTTC.